This record covers a single T cell receptor (beta chain). These data originate in a study of blood T cell repertoires in COVID-19. Libraries were prepared by immunoSEQ multiplex PCR; TCRdb keeps only in-frame clonotypes and omits some of them. Of approximately 70,000 clones listed, roughly 90% are singletons. CDR1 SGHTA and CDR2 FQGNSA come from the germline V gene. V was clipped by 8 bases and J by 10 bases, with 24 bases between them. The CDR3 is 15 residues long. Specimen: peripheral blood. This receptor was taken from a human donor in a cohort sampled during active COVID-19. The chain couples TRBV7-2 to TRBJ2-1; a possible D gene is TRBD1 (6 bases). The CDR3 region is CASVNRANNELEQFF. CDR3 in DNA: TGTGCCAGCGTTAACAGGGCGAACAATGAGTTGGAGCAGTTCTTC. The full variable domain, in which reference TRBV7-2 and TRBJ2-1 provide the parts outside the CDR3, is GAGVSQSPSNKVTEKGKDVELRCDPISGHTALYWYRQSLGQGLEFLIYFQGNSAPDKSGLPSDRFSAERTGGSVSTLTIQRTQQEDSAVYLCASVNRANNELEQFFGPGTRLTVL.